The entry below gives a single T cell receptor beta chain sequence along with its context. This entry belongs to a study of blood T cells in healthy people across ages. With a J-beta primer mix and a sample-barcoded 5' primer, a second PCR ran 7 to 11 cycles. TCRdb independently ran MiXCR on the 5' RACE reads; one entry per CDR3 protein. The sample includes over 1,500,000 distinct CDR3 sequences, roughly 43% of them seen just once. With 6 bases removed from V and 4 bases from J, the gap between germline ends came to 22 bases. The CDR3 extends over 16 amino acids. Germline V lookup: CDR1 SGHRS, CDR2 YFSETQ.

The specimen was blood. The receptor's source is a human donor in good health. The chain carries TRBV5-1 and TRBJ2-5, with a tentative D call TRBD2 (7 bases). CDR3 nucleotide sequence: TGCGCCAGCAAAGGACAGCGGGAATGGATGGGAGAGACCCAGTACTTC. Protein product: CASKGQREWMGETQYF. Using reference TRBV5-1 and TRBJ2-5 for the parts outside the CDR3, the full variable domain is KAGVTQTPRYLIKTRGQQVTLSCSPISGHRSVSWYQQTPGQGLQFLFEYFSETQRNKGNFPGRFSGRQFSNSRSEMNVSTLELGDSALYLCASKGQREWMGETQYFGPGTRLLVL.